Below, one T cell receptor beta chain is given with its context. Generated by immunoSEQ multiplex PCR, the TCRdb table keeps only in-frame clones and is missing some. The sample includes over 200,000 clones, around 86% seen only once; the top ten take approximately 9%. These data originate in a study of blood T cell repertoires in COVID-19. Study overall: The United States, Italy and Spain supplied acute and convalescent COVID-19 samples.

The CDR3 runs 16 residues. Trimming took 6 bases from V and 6 from J, leaving 21 bases between them. The germline gives CDR1 LNHDA, CDR2 SQIVND (reference sequence). Sample: PBMCs or T cells enriched from blood (not recorded which). The J gene is TRBJ1-5, the V gene TRBV19; no firm D call. This sequence originates from a woman in her forties or fifties with acute COVID-19. The CDR3 is CASRLRGLEYSQPQHF. The CDR3 DNA reads TGTGCCAGTAGGCTTAGAGGGTTGGAGTATTCTCAGCCCCAGCATTTT.